This TCR beta chain emerged from a study of blood T cells in healthy people across ages (dated by TCRdb to between 2014 and 2017). Broadly, across the study: In model experiments, roughly one uniquely barcoded TCR beta cDNA molecule per two T cells was captured by template switching. To track age-related changes in TCR beta repertoire diversity, the study relied on deep sequencing normalized with unique cDNA molecular identifiers. Donors were grouped into four age groups: young (average about 15 years), middle-aged (39), aged (about 59) and long-lived (82). To avoid experimental bias, donors of different ages were randomly spread across the sequencing lanes. The study analyzed two additional independent replicas of 1 million unique cDNA reads from the same blood draw for two donors, one aged 18 to 30 and one aged 80 or older. Broader findings and caveats from the paper: Conclusive comparison of naive and antigen-experienced compartments was prevented by the profiling of bulk unsorted PBMCs. Observed TCR beta diversity per million T cells fell roughly linearly with age, and a significant reduction was already apparent by age around 40. Because donor CMV infection status was unknown, age-related changes in expanded clonotypes were potentially confounded. Total diversity estimates from one million sequenced T cells were considered lower bounds and underestimates. Compared with the aged group, more naive CD4+ T cells, fewer expanded clones and increased TCR diversity were shown by the long-lived group, suggesting age selection. Observed TCR beta diversity correlated strongly with the percentage of naive T cells measured by flow cytometry.

Libraries were prepared through 5' RACE. Reads for this sample came from an Illumina HiSeq 2500. A second PCR of about 7 to 12 cycles was run with a J-beta primer mix and a sample-barcoded 5' primer. Each TCR beta cDNA molecule received a unique molecular identifier from a template-switch 5' adaptor carrying 12 random nucleotides. Each sample yielded at least 3 million CDR3-containing paired-end reads. All of the RNA was converted into first-strand cDNA using the Mint cDNA synthesis kit, with a TRBC-specific oligonucleotide serving as the primer. After uracil-DNA glycosylase treatment, a first 18-cycle PCR used universal primers M1SS and BC2_uni_R on all cDNA. In the paper's pipeline: Normalization of each sample was performed by random selection of 1 million high-quality reads, each carrying a distinct molecular identifier. Reads sharing molecular identifiers were discarded rather than binned into consensus sequences. MiTCR, set to a Q25 quality threshold and the strictest error-elimination algorithm, was used for CDR3 identification, clonotype clustering and error correction. A nonparametric unseen species model using Euler transformation provided a lower-bound estimate of total TCR beta diversity. TCRdb's own reprocessing of the public reads used fastp at Q25 and MiXCR and kept productive beta chains. CDR3 protein duplicates are merged, each entry listing the most common genes and DNA. V and J calls and clone size were set by TCRdb, not the authors. This sample gives about 1.7 million distinct CDR3 sequences in total; approximately 30% of them show up just once. The top ten clones comprise 7.7% of the sample.

Of note for this clonotype: Its antigen has not been determined. Relative to the germline gene, one junction end is altered; a read error may explain this.

Donors were 39 systemically healthy Caucasian individuals from Russia aged roughly 6 to 100 years. Around 9.9 milliliters of peripheral blood were collected from each donor into EDTA-treated Vacutainer tubes. Ficoll-Paque density-gradient centrifugation was used to isolate PBMCs, with at least 6.5 million per sample. Trizol reagent was used to extract total RNA from PBMCs, with at least 5 micrograms per sample. The percentages of naive CD45RAhigh/CD27high T cells were determined by flow cytometry on a PBMC aliquot from every donor. Inclusive of the bounding cysteine and phenylalanine, the CDR3 is 15 residues long. Just the 45-base CDR3 DNA is kept, in frame starting at base 1. Taken from the germline V gene (reference sequence), the CDR1 and CDR2 loops are DFQATT and SNEGSKA.

This clonotype was sampled from a woman aged 25 to 39 in good health. The sequencing sample was made of blood. The rearranged segments are TRBV20-1 and TRBJ2-2, and TRBD1 may be the D gene, going by 6 matching bases. This receptor has the CDR3 CSPRAQGRNTGELFF. Read as DNA, the sequence is TGCAGTCCTAGAGCCCAGGGGAGGAACACCGGGGAGCTGTTTTTT.